The TCR beta chain under discussion was sequenced for a study of PD-1 blockade in classical Hodgkin lymphoma. This clone has just a few counts. Its antigen is unknown. Data came from immunoSEQ multiplex PCR; TCRdb stores just in-frame clones and leaves some out. The sample has under 40,000 clones, approximately 90% seen once; the top ten hold more than 0.95%. Indicated time point: newly diagnosed, previously untreated cHL patient sample. Negative selection with magnetic separation was used to purify CD4+ T cells from thawed PBMCs. PBMCs from untreated, newly diagnosed classical Hodgkin lymphoma were comparison samples. The J segment lost 4 bases and the V segment lost 6 bases, leaving 7 bases of the junction unmatched. Germline V gene lookup returns CDR1 SNHLY and CDR2 FYNNEI. The CDR3 runs to 14 residues. Study observations and caveats: Still unresolved is the cause of the repertoire differences, which may be disease activity or prior therapy. Newly diagnosed patients were said to have less baseline TCR diversity than healthy donors did.

Sequencing was done on a sample of CD4+ T cells from blood. The chain combines TRBV2 with TRBJ1-1; 8 bases match TRBD1. The TCR sequence derives from a human donor with classical Hodgkin lymphoma. The CDR3 DNA reads TGTGCCAGCAGGTCGGACAGGGCAGGCACTGAAGCTTTCTTT. It encodes CASRSDRAGTEAFF.